This paragraph reports one T cell receptor beta chain. This clone was counted between two and nine times. The antigen this receptor binds is unknown. Base qualities are missing; no much larger clone stands one base away. Libraries were made using the immunoSEQ multiplex PCR assay. Per the source publication's procedure: A statistical classification framework was built to diagnose cytomegalovirus status from the catalog of TCR beta chain sequences. Here the immuneACCESS table is served through TCRdb, limited to in-frame sequences with V and J called. Missing clones are a known gap in these copies; in checked studies unresolved V genes cover under half, and the rest lacks a known reason. From that table come the V and J calls and clone size; the DNA was used to work out D and trimming. The sample has roughly 50,000 clones on record, roughly 93% of them singletons. The ten largest clones add up to about 1.5% of the sample.

The donors belonged to the validation cohort of over a hundred subjects, which was separate from the roughly 670-subject first cohort. This sample is drawn from a study of cytomegalovirus exposure and HLA in healthy donors (dated by TCRdb to about 2017). For the wider study: The 500 to 700 repertoires of the first cohort and the roughly 110 validation repertoires were produced on the same platform, according to a later analysis. The study aimed to test whether cataloging public T cell receptors could reveal signatures of past pathogen exposure. A separate validation cohort of more than 100 different subjects was used in addition to the approximately 670-subject first cohort. To predict cytomegalovirus infection status, the study combined high-throughput TCR immunosequencing, statistical association of individual TCRs with disease status, and machine learning.

Overall study results and their limits: According to the authors, the approach could potentially be generalized to other disease states and immunological phenotypes. The classifier was reported to diagnose cytomegalovirus status with high specificity and sensitivity in both the original cohort and the validation cohort. Across donors, most TCR sequences were observed very rarely, whereas some public TCRs were present in many individuals. A total of 164 TCR beta chains were listed by the study as associated with cytomegalovirus. A later analysis lacked HLA typing for the validation cohort, so it scored co-occurrence in that cohort across all 130 or so repertoires. A few of the identified cytomegalovirus-associated TCR beta chains were confirmed in vitro to be specific for cytomegalovirus antigens. In a later analysis, TCRs clustered in the first cohort were found to also tend to co-occur in the roughly 110 validation repertoires, with roughly 93% of cluster scores above 0.

The germline V gene yields MRHNA for CDR1 and SNTAGT for CDR2. The junction carries 7 bases between V and J, which are trimmed by 3 bases and 0 bases respectively. The CDR3 holds 14 amino acids from the cysteine to the phenylalanine. Only the CDR3 region is kept as DNA, spanning 42 bases read in frame from base 1. The material sequenced was PBMCs. The sequence was obtained from a young woman in good health and CMV-seropositive. The receptor chain draws on TRBV6-4 and TRBJ2-3, with no reliable assignment of the D segment. The nucleotide sequence reads TGTGCCAGCAGTGAGGGCCATAGCACAGATACGCAGTATTTT. It translates to CASSEGHSTDTQYF.